The 2 T cell receptor beta chains below were found in one sample sequenced in a study of blood T cells in healthy people across ages (dated by TCRdb to between 2014 and 2017). Libraries came from 5' RACE. The sequencer was an Illumina HiSeq 2500. The second PCR ran for about 6 to 11 cycles and used a J-beta primer mix along with a sample-barcoded 5' primer. Using fastp at Q25 and MiXCR, TCRdb reprocessed the public reads and kept productive beta chains. All rows with the same CDR3 protein become a single entry with the most common DNA and genes. In all, the sample holds approximately 800,000 distinct CDR3 sequences, and 25% to 30% of those were seen once. The ten largest clones capture about 2.9% of the sample. Separately, the same data were catalogued under a study of T cells of mothers and their children.

Specimen: blood. The receptors were gathered from a boy between 10 and 17 years old in good health.

This clonotype is a singleton in its sample. The V gene is TRBV3-1, the J gene TRBJ2-3, with a weak D call TRBD1 (6 bases). The CDR3 has 14 amino acids. Germline V gene data show CDR1 as LGHDT and CDR2 as YNNKEL (reference sequence). V lost 6 bases, J lost 5 bases, and 15 bases lay in between. CDR3 DNA sequence: TGTGCCAGCAGTGGGGGCCCCGAGGGAGATACGCAGTATTTT. As protein: CASSGGPEGDTQYF.

This clonotype was counted a few times. This sequence joins TRBV28 and TRBJ1-1; 9 bases fit TRBD1. The ends lost 2 bases at V and 8 bases at J; junction bases unmatched: 9. The germline gives CDR1 MDHEN, CDR2 SYDVKM. There are 15 residues in the CDR3. For the CDR3, the DNA is TGTGCCAGCAGTTTAGCGTCGGGGACAGGGACGGAAGCTTTCTTT. Encoded protein: CASSLASGTGTEAFF.